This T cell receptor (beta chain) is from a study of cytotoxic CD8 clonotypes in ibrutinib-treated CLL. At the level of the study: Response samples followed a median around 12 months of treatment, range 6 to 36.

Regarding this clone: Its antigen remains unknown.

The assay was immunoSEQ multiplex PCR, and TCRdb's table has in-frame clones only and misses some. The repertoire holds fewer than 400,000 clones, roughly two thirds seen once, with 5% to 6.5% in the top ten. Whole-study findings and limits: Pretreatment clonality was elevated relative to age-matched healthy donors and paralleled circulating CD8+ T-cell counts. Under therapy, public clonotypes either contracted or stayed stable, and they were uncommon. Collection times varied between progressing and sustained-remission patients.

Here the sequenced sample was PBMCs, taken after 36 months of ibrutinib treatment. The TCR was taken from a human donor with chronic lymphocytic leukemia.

In nucleotides, the CDR3 is TGTGCCAGCAGCCGGACAAGGAACACCGGGGAGCTGTTTTTT. It translates to CASSRTRNTGELFF. This sequence joins TRBV5-6 and TRBJ2-2, with D possibly matching TRBD1 (5 bases). Germline lookup yields CDR1 SGHDT and CDR2 YYEEEE. The CDR3 has 14 residues. V gave up 4 bases and J gave up 1 base, with 8 bases separating them. The entire variable domain, with the rest obtained from reference TRBV5-6 and TRBJ2-2, is as follows: DAGVTQSPTHLIKTRGQQVTLRCSPKSGHDTVSWYQQALGQGPQFIFQYYEEEERQRGNFPDRFSGHQFPNYSSELNVNALLLGDSALYLCASSRTRNTGELFFGEGSRLTVL.